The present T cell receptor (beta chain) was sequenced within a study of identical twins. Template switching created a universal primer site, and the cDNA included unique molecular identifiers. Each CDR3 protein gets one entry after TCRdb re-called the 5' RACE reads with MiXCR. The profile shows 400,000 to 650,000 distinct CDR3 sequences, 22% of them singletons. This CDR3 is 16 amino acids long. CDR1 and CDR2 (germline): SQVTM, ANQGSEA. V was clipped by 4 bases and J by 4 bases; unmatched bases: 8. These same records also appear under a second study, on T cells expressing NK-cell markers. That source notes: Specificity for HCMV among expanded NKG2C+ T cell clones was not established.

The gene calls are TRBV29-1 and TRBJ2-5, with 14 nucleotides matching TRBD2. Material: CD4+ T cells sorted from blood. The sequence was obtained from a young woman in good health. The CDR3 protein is CSVVRLAGGPGETQYF. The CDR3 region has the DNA TGCAGCGTTGTAAGACTAGCGGGAGGGCCTGGAGAGACCCAGTACTTC.